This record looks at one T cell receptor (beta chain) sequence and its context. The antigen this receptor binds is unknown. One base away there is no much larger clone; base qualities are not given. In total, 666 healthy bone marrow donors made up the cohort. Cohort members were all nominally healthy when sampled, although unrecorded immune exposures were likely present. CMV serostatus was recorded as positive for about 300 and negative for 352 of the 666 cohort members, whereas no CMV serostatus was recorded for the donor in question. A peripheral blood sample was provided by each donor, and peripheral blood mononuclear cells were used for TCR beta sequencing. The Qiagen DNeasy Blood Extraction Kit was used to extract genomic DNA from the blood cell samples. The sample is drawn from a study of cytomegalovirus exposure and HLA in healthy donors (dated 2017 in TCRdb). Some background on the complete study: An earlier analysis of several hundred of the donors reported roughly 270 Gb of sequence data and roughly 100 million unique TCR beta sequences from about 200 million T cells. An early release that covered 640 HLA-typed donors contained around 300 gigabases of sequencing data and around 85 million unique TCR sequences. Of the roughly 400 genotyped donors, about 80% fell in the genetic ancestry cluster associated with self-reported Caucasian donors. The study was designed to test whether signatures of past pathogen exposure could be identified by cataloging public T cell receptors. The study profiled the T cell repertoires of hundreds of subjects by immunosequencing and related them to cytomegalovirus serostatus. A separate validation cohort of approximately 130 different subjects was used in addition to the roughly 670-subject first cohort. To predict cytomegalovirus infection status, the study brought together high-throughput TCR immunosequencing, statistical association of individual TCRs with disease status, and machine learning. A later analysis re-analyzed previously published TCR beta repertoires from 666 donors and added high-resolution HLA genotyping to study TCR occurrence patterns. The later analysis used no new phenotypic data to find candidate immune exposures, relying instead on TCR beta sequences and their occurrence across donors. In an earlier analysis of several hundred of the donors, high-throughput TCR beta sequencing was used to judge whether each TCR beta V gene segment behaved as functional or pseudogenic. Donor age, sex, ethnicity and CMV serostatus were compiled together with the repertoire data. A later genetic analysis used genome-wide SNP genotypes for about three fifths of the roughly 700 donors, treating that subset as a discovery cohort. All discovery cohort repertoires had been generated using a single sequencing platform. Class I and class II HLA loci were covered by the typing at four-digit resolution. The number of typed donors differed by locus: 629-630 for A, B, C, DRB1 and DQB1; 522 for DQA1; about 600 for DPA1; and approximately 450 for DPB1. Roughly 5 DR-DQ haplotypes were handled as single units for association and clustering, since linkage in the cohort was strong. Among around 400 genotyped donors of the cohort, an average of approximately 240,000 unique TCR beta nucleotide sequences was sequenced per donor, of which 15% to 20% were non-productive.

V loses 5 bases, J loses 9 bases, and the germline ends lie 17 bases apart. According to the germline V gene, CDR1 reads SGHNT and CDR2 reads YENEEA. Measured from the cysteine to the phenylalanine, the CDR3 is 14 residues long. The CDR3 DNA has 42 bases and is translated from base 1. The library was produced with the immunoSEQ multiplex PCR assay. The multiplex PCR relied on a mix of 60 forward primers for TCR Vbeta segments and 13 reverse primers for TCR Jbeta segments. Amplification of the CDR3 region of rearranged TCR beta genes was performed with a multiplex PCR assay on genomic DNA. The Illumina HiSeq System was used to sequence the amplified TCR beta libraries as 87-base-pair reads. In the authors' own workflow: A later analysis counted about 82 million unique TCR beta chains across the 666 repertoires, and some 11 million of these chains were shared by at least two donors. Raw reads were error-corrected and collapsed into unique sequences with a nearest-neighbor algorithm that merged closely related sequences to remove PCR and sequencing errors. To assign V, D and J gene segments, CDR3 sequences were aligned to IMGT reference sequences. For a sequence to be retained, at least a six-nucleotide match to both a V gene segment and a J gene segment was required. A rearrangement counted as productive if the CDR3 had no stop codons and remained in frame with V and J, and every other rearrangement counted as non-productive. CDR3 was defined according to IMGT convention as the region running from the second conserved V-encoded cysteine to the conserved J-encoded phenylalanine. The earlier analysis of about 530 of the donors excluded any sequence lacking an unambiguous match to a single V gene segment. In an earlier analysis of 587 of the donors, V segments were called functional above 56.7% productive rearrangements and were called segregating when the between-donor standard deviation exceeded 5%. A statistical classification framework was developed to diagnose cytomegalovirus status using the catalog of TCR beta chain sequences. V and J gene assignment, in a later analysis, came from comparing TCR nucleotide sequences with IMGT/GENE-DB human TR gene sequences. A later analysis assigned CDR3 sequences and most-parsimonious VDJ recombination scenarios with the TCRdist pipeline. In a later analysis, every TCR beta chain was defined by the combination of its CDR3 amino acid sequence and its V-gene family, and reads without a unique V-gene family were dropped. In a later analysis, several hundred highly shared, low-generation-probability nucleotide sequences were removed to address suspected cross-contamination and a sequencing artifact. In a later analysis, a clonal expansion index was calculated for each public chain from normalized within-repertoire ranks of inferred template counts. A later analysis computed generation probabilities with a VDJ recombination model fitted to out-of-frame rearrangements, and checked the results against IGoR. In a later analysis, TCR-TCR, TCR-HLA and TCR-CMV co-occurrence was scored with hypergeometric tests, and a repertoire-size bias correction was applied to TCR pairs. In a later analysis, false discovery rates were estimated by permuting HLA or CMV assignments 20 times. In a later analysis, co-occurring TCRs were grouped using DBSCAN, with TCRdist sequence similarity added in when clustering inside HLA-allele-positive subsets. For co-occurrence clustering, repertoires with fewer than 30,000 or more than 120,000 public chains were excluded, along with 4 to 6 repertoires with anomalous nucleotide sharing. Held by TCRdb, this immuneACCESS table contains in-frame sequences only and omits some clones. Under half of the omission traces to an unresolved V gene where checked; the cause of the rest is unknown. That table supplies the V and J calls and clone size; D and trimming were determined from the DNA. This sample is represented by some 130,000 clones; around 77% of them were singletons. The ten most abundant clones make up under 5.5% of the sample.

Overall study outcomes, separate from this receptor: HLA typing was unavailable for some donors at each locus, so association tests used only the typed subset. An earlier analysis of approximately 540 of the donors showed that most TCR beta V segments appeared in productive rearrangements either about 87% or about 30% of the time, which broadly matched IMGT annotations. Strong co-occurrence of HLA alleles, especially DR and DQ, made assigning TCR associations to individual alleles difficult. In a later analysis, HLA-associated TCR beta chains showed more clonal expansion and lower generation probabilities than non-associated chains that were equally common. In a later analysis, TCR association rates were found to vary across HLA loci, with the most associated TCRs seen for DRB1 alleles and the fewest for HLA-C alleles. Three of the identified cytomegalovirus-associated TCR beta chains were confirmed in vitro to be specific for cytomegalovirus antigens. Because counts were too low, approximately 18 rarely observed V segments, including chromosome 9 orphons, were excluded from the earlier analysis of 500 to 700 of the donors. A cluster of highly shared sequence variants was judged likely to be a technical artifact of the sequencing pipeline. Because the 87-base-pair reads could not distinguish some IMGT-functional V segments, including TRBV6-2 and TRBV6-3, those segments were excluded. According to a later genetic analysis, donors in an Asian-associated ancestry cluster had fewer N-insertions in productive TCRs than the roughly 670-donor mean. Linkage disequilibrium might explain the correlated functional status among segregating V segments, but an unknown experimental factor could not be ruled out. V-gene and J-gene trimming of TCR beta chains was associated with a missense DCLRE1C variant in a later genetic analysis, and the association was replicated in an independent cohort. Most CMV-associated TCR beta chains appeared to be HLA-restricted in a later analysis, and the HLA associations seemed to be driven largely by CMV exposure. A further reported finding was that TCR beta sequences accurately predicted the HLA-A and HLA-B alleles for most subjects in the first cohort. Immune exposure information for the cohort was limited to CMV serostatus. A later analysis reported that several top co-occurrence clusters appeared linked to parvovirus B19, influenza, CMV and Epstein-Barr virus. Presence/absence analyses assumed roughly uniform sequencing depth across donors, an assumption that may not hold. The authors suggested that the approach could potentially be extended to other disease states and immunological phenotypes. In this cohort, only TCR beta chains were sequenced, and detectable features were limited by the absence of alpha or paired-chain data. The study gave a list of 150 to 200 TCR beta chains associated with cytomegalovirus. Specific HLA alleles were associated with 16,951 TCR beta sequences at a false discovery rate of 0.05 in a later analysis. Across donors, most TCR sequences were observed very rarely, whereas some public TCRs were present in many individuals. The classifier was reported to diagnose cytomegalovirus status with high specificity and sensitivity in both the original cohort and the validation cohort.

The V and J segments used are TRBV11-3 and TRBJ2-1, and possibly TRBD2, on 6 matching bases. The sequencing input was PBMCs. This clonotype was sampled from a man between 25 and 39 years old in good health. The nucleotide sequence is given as TGTGCCAGCAGCCTCGGAGGAGGGCTCACTGAGCAGTTCTTC. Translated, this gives CASSLGGGLTEQFF.